This T cell receptor (beta chain) was sequenced during a study of blood T cells in healthy people across ages (dated by TCRdb to between 2014 and 2017). A note on the overall study: In model experiments, template switching captured roughly one uniquely barcoded TCR beta cDNA molecule for every two T cells. Donors of different ages were randomly distributed across sequencing lanes to avoid experimental bias. Using deep sequencing normalized with unique cDNA molecular identifiers, the study measured how TCR beta repertoire diversity changes with age. Four age groups were formed from the donors: young (average around 15 years), middle-aged (around 41), aged (around 68) and long-lived (about 75). Using the same blood draw, the study looked at two additional independent replicas of 1 million unique cDNA reads for two donors, one aged 18 to 29 and the other aged 80 or older.

According to the germline V gene (reference sequence), CDR1 reads MNHEY and CDR2 reads SMNVEV. The CDR3, from cysteine to phenylalanine, totals 14 residues. The only DNA kept is the CDR3, 42 bases in frame from the first base. From V the trimming removes 5 bases and from J it removes 5 bases, while the gene matches leave 6 bases of the junction unaccounted for. Paper-wide results and their limitations: As age increased, observed TCR beta diversity per million T cells dropped in a roughly linear way, and a significant reduction was already evident by age about 40. The percentage of naive T cells measured by flow cytometry correlated strongly with observed TCR beta diversity. Conclusive comparison of naive and antigen-experienced compartments was prevented by the profiling of bulk unsorted PBMCs. The long-lived group showed more naive CD4+ T cells, fewer expanded clones and increased TCR diversity than the aged group, suggesting age selection. Because the CMV infection status of the donors was unknown, age-related changes in expanded clonotypes may potentially have been confounded. Total diversity estimates from one million sequenced T cells were considered lower bounds and underestimates.

Donors were approximately 42 systemically healthy Caucasian individuals from Russia aged about 6 to 100 years. Each donor gave approximately 10 milliliters of peripheral blood, collected into EDTA-treated Vacutainer tubes. Ficoll-Paque density-gradient centrifugation was used to isolate PBMCs, with at least 6 million per sample. Total RNA was extracted from PBMCs with Trizol reagent, with at least 6 micrograms obtained per sample. For every donor, an aliquot of PBMCs went through flow cytometry to measure the percentages of naive CD45RAhigh/CD27high T cells. Library preparation employed 5' RACE. Sequencing was performed on an Illumina HiSeq 2500. A second PCR of about 6 to 12 cycles was run with a J-beta primer mix and a sample-barcoded 5' primer. A unique molecular identifier was introduced onto each TCR beta cDNA molecule by a template-switch 5' adaptor carrying 12 random nucleotides. Each sample yielded at least 3 million CDR3-containing paired-end reads. First-strand cDNA synthesis was performed from all RNA using the Mint cDNA synthesis kit, with priming by a TRBC-specific oligonucleotide. After uracil-DNA glycosylase treatment, a first 18-cycle PCR used universal primers M1SS and BC2_uni_R on all cDNA. The study's processing was this. For normalization, 1 million high-quality reads, each with a distinct molecular identifier, were randomly selected from each sample. Instead of being binned into consensus sequences, reads with shared molecular identifiers were discarded. MiTCR, set to a Q25 quality threshold and the strictest error-elimination algorithm, was used for CDR3 identification, clonotype clustering and error correction. A nonparametric unseen species model using Euler transformation provided a lower-bound estimate of total TCR beta diversity. Through fastp at Q25 and MiXCR, TCRdb rebuilt clones from the public reads, retaining in-frame beta chains. All rows with the same CDR3 protein become a single entry with the most common DNA and genes. It is TCRdb's table, rather than the study itself, that gives the V and J calls and clone size. The sample table shows about 780,000 distinct CDR3 sequences, and about 47% are seen once. The leading ten clones occupy approximately 18% of the sample.

Regarding this clonotype: What this receptor recognizes is not known. A much larger clone lies a single base off, so this may be a read error.

The rearranged segments are TRBV27 and TRBJ2-1, and 7 junction bases match TRBD2. This clonotype was obtained from a man older than 75 in good health. Material for sequencing was blood. CDR3 reads: CASSVASGNNEQFF. In nucleotides, the sequence is TGTGCCAGCAGTGTAGCTAGCGGTAACAATGAGCAGTTCTTC.